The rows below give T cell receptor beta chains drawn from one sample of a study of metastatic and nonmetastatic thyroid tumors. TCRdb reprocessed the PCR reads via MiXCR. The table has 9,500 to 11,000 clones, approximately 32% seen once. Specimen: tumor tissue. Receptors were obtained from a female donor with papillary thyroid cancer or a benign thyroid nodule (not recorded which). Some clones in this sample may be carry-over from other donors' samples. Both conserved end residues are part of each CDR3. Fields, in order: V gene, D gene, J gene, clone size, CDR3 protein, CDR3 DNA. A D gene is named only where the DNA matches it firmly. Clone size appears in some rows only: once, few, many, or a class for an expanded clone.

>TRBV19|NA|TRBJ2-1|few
CASSIRGVNNEQFF
TGTGCCAGTAGTATACGGGGAGTAAACAATGAGCAGTTCTTC
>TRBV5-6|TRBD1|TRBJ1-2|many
CASSFPHRDRGFGYTF
TGTGCCAGCAGCTTCCCCCACCGGGACAGGGGGTTTGGCTACACCTTC
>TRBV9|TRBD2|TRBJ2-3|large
CASSAGTSVTDTQYF
TGTGCCAGCAGCGCCGGGACTAGCGTAACAGATACGCAGTATTTT
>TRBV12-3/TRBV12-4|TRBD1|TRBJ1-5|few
CASSLGTGGQPQHF
TGTGCCAGCAGTTTGGGTACAGGGGGACAGCCCCAGCATTTT
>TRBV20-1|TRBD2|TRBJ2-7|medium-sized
CSARDRAGALYEQYF
TGCAGTGCTAGAGATCGGGCGGGAGCTCTGTACGAGCAGTACTTC
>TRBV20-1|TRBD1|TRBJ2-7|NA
CSARGTGTVRSYEQYF
TGCAGTGCTAGAGGAACTGGGACAGTTCGCTCCTACGAGCAGTACTTC
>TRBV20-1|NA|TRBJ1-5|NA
CSASQGPNQPQHF
TGCAGTGCTAGCCAGGGGCCAAATCAGCCCCAGCATTTT
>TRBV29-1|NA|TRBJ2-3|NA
CSAWTDTQYF
TGCAGCGCCTGGACAGATACGCAGTATTTT
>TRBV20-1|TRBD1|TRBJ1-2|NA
CSAPTGANYGYTF
TGCAGTGCTCCGACAGGGGCTAACTATGGCTACACCTTC
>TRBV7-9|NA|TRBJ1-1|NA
CASSFARGKTEAFF
TGTGCCAGCAGCTTCGCCAGGGGAAAAACTGAAGCTTTCTTT
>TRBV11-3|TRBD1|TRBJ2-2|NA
CASSPDRGHGELFF
TGTGCCAGCAGCCCCGACAGGGGGCACGGGGAGCTGTTTTTT
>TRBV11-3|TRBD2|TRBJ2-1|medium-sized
CASSRSGRLRNEQFF
TGTGCCAGCAGCCGTAGCGGGAGACTTAGGAATGAGCAGTTCTTC
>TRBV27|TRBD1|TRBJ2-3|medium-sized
CASSPYVTGGTRDTQYF
TGTGCCAGCAGTCCCTACGTCACAGGGGGCACAAGGGATACGCAGTATTTT
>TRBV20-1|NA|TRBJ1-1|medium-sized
CSARVNVGTEAFF
TGCAGTGCTAGAGTAAATGTGGGCACTGAAGCTTTCTTT
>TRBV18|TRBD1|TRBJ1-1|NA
CASSPPGQLDAEAFF
TGTGCCAGCTCACCACCGGGACAGTTAGACGCTGAAGCTTTCTTT
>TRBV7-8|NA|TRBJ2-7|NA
CASSPHPDEQYF
TGTGCCAGCAGTCCCCACCCCGACGAGCAGTACTTC
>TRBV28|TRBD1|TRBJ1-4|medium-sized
CASTSGTGNEKLFF
TGTGCCAGTACATCCGGGACAGGAAATGAAAAACTGTTTTTT
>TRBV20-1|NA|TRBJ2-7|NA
CSARTSASYEQYF
TGCAGTGCGCGGACTTCGGCCTCCTACGAGCAGTACTTC
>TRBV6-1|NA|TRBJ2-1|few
CAAGGTEGNEQFF
TGTGCCGCCGGGGGGACAGAGGGCAATGAGCAGTTCTTC
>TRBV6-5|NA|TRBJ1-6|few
CASSLRDQQSPLHF
TGTGCCAGCAGTTTACGCGACCAACAATCACCCCTCCACTTT
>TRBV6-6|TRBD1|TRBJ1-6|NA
CASSYGTGGSPLHF
TGTGCCAGCAGTTACGGTACAGGGGGGTCACCCCTCCACTTT
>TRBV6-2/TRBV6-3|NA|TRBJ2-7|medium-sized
CASTLYSYIRHEQYF
TGTGCCAGCACCCTATACTCGTACATCCGCCACGAGCAGTACTTC
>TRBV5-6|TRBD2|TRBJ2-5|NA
CASSGSTSGRVPQETQYF
TGTGCCAGCAGCGGGTCGACTAGCGGGAGGGTCCCTCAAGAGACCCAGTACTTC
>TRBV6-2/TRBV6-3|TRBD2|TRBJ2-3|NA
CASSYYIAGLSPDTQYF
TGTGCAAGCAGTTACTACATAGCGGGGCTAAGCCCAGATACGCAGTATTTT
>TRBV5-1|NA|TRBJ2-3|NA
CASSLRRLAATTDTQYF
TGCGCCAGCAGCTTGAGGAGGTTAGCAGCGACGACAGATACGCAGTATTTT
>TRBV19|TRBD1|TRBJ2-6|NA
CASSPRGFSGANVLTF
TGTGCCAGTAGCCCCAGGGGGTTCTCTGGGGCCAACGTCCTGACTTTC
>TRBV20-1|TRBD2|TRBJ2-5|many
CSASWEGRETQYF
TGCAGTGCTAGTTGGGAGGGGAGGGAGACCCAGTACTTC
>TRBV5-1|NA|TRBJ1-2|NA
CASSLAGHVNCGYTF
TGCGCCAGCAGCTTGGCAGGGCATGTGAACTGTGGCTACACCTTC
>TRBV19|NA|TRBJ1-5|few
CASSIGSPSNQPQHF
TGTGCCAGTAGTATAGGGAGTCCTAGCAATCAGCCCCAGCATTTT
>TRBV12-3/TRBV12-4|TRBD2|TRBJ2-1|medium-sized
CASSFNSGSRNEQFF
TGTGCCAGCAGTTTCAATAGCGGGAGTAGGAATGAGCAGTTCTTC
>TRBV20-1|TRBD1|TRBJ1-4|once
CSARPDRGPPEKLFF
TGCAGTGCTAGGCCCGACAGGGGGCCTCCGGAAAAACTGTTTTTT
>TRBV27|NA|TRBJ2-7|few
CASSYRLGRVYEQYF
TGTGCCAGCAGTTACAGGCTAGGAAGGGTCTACGAGCAGTACTTC
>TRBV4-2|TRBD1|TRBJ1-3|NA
CASSLGTGSGNTIYF
TGTGCCAGCAGCCTCGGGACAGGATCTGGAAACACCATATATTTT
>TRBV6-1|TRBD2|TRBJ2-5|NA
CASSLAGGGWKETQYF
TGTGCCAGCAGTTTAGCGGGGGGTGGTTGGAAAGAGACCCAGTACTTC
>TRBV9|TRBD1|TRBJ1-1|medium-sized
CASSVGTGGFAFF
TGTGCCAGCAGCGTTGGGACAGGGGGCTTTGCTTTCTTT
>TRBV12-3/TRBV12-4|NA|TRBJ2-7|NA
CASSSPLGLYEQYF
TGTGCCAGCAGTTCGCCACTCGGGCTTTACGAGCAGTACTTC
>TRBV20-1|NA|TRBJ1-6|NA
CSASKGGSNSPLHF
TGCAGTGCTAGCAAGGGGGGCTCTAATTCACCCCTCCACTTT
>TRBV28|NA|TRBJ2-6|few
CASSLIGLGSVLTF
TGTGCCAGCAGTTTGATAGGGTTGGGTTCCGTCCTGACTTTC
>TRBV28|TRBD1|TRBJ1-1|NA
CASSYRGGAVTEAFF
TGTGCCAGCAGTTACAGGGGGGGGGCGGTAACTGAAGCTTTCTTT
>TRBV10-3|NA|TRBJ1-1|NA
CAIRRSQSVEAFF
TGTGCCATCCGTAGGAGTCAATCGGTAGAAGCTTTCTTT
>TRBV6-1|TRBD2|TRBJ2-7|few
CASSDGASGTYEQYF
TGTGCCAGCAGTGACGGGGCTAGCGGGACCTACGAGCAGTACTTC
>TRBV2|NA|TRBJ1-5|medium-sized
CASSLEVNIQPQHF
TGTGCCAGCAGCCTCGAGGTCAACATCCAGCCCCAGCATTTT
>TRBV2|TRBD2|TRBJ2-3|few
CASKFSGITDTQYF
TGTGCCAGCAAATTTAGCGGGATAACAGATACGCAGTATTTT
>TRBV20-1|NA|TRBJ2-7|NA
CSAQATDNAYEQYF
TGCAGTGCCCAGGCTACCGATAATGCCTACGAGCAGTACTTC
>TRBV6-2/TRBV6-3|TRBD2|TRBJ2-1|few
CAGRPGLATYLEQFF
TGTGCCGGCAGGCCCGGACTAGCGACATACCTTGAGCAGTTCTTC
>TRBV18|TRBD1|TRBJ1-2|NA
CASSPMGQGNGYTF
TGTGCCAGCTCACCAATGGGACAGGGTAATGGCTACACCTTC
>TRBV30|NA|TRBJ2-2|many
CASTRDGGTGELFF
TGTGCCTCCACCCGGGACGGAGGGACCGGGGAGCTGTTTTTT
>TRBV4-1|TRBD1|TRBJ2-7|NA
CASSQYDRGFSYEQYF
TGCGCCAGCAGCCAATATGACAGGGGGTTTTCCTACGAGCAGTACTTC
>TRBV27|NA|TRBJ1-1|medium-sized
CASSSPFVGATEAFF
TGTGCCAGCAGTTCCCCCTTTGTGGGGGCCACTGAAGCTTTCTTT
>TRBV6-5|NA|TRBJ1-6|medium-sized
CASSFSGTNSPLHF
TGTGCCAGCAGTTTCTCCGGGACTAATTCACCCCTCCACTTT
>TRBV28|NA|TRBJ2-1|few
CASRGGPGSYNEQFF
TGTGCCAGCAGGGGGGGCCCCGGCTCCTACAATGAGCAGTTCTTC
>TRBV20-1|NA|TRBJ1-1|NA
CSARDQGRGTEAFF
TGCAGTGCTAGAGACCAGGGGAGAGGCACTGAAGCTTTCTTT